A single sample gave rise to the 10 T cell receptor beta chains below, sequenced in a study of T-cell memory formation after mild COVID-19. One entry per CDR3 protein results from TCRdb running MiXCR on the 5' RACE reads. The sample consists of around 90,000 distinct CDR3 sequences, more than 10% of them appearing once. Sequencing was performed on PBMCs or a T cell subset sorted from them (not recorded which). Source of these receptors: an adult woman who had mild COVID-19 (a few samples of this study predate the infection). Cell type and time point are not known.

This clonotype was counted a few times. The chain recombines TRBV24-1 with TRBJ2-1, with TRBD2 as a possible D gene (7 bases). Trimming cost V 4 bases and J 7 bases, with 25 bases left between them. Germline V CDR1 and CDR2: KGHDR, SFDVKD. The CDR3 loop spans 18 amino acids. The CDR3, as DNA: TGTGCCACCAGTGAAGTCCTGTCCTCTAGCGGAGGGGGGAATGAGCAGTTCTTC. Its translation: CATSEVLSSSGGGNEQFF.

The chain is built from TRBV7-2 and TRBJ1-2; D gene uncertain. Trimming removed 4 bases at V and 1 base at J, with 13 bases between. Per germline, CDR1 SGHTA and CDR2 FQGNSA. The CDR3 has 15 amino acids. Here the CDR3 reads CASSSGGGLNYGYTF. In nucleotides, the CDR3 is TGTGCCAGCAGCTCCGGTGGAGGACTTAACTATGGCTACACCTTC.

The chain is built from TRBV4-1 and TRBJ2-5; 9 bases match TRBD1. The junction had 11 bases not matched to a gene; V was cut back by 2 bases and J by 13 bases. The germline V gene encodes CDR1 MGHRA and CDR2 YSYEKL. This CDR3 region has 14 residues. CDR3 residues: CASSQRTGDDRWYF. The CDR3 DNA reads TGCGCCAGCAGCCAAAGGACAGGGGACGATCGATGGTACTTC.

The chain is built from TRBV7-9 and TRBJ2-1; D perhaps matches TRBD2 (6 bases). The germline V and J ends were trimmed by 5 bases and 6 bases, with 17 bases remaining between them. Germline V gene sequence: CDR1 SEHNR, CDR2 FQNEAQ (reference sequence). The CDR3 is 15 residues long. In nucleotides, the CDR3 is TGTGCCAGCAGCCCCTCGGTAGGCGGGATCAATGAGCAGTTCTTC. Its protein product is CASSPSVGGINEQFF.

This clonotype was observed a handful of times. The chain recombines TRBV20-1 with TRBJ2-1; the D is unclear. Germline CDR1 DFQATT, CDR2 SNEGSKA (reference sequence). The V gene lost 6 bases and the J gene lost 5 bases, with 14 bases spanning the gap. The CDR3 is 13 residues long. CDR3 sequence reads: CSAQAPNHNEQFF. CDR3 coding DNA: TGCAGTGCCCAAGCACCGAACCACAATGAGCAGTTCTTC.

This clonotype was picked up many times. The chain has TRBV9 and TRBJ2-2; TRBD2 matches 11 bases. Germline CDR1 is SGDLS and CDR2 is YYNGEE. The ends lost 4 bases at V and 6 bases at J; junction bases unmatched: 5. CDR3 length: 15 residues. The CDR3 DNA reads as TGTGCCAGCAGCATCGCTAGCGGGGGGTCCGGGGAGCTGTTTTTT. It is translated as CASSIASGGSGELFF.

In its sample, this clonotype was seen a few times. The V and J genes are TRBV5-1 and TRBJ2-7, with D perhaps TRBD1 (6 bases). Germline V gene sequence: CDR1 SGHRS, CDR2 YFSETQ. The CDR3 loop spans 15 amino acids. With 1 base removed from V and 9 bases from J, the gap between germline ends came to 20 bases. The CDR3 DNA is TGCGCCAGCAGCTTGCAGGGGCCTCGAGCGACCGGGCAGTACTTC. It codes for CASSLQGPRATGQYF.

This clonotype turned up a few times. The chain has TRBV27 and TRBJ2-7; perhaps TRBD2 as D (6 bases). The CDR3 length is 15 residues. The germline V gene has CDR1 MNHEY and CDR2 SMNVEV (reference sequence). Trimming cost V 3 bases and J 2 bases, with 14 bases left between them. CDR3: CASSFGTSLAYEQYF. CDR3 bases: TGTGCCAGCAGTTTCGGGACTTCCCTCGCCTACGAGCAGTACTTC.

The chain has TRBV25-1 and TRBJ2-1; 11 bases are shared with TRBD2. The junction had 14 bases not matched to a gene; V was cut back by 6 bases and J by 4 bases. CDR1 is MGHDK, CDR2 SYGVNS, per germline. The CDR3 loop spans 18 amino acids. The CDR3 spells CASSPVLLAGVPYNEQFF. For the CDR3, the DNA is TGTGCCAGCAGCCCCGTCCTACTAGCGGGAGTGCCGTACAATGAGCAGTTCTTC.

The rearrangement joins TRBV7-9 to TRBJ2-1; tentative D call: TRBD2 (6 bases). The CDR3 extends over 13 amino acids. CDR1 and CDR2 (germline): SEHNR, FQNEAQ (reference sequence). V was shortened by 4 bases and J by 4 bases, with 8 bases between the two germline ends. CDR3 in amino acids: CASSWLAYNEQFF. The CDR3 coding sequence is TGTGCCAGCAGCTGGCTAGCGTACAATGAGCAGTTCTTC.